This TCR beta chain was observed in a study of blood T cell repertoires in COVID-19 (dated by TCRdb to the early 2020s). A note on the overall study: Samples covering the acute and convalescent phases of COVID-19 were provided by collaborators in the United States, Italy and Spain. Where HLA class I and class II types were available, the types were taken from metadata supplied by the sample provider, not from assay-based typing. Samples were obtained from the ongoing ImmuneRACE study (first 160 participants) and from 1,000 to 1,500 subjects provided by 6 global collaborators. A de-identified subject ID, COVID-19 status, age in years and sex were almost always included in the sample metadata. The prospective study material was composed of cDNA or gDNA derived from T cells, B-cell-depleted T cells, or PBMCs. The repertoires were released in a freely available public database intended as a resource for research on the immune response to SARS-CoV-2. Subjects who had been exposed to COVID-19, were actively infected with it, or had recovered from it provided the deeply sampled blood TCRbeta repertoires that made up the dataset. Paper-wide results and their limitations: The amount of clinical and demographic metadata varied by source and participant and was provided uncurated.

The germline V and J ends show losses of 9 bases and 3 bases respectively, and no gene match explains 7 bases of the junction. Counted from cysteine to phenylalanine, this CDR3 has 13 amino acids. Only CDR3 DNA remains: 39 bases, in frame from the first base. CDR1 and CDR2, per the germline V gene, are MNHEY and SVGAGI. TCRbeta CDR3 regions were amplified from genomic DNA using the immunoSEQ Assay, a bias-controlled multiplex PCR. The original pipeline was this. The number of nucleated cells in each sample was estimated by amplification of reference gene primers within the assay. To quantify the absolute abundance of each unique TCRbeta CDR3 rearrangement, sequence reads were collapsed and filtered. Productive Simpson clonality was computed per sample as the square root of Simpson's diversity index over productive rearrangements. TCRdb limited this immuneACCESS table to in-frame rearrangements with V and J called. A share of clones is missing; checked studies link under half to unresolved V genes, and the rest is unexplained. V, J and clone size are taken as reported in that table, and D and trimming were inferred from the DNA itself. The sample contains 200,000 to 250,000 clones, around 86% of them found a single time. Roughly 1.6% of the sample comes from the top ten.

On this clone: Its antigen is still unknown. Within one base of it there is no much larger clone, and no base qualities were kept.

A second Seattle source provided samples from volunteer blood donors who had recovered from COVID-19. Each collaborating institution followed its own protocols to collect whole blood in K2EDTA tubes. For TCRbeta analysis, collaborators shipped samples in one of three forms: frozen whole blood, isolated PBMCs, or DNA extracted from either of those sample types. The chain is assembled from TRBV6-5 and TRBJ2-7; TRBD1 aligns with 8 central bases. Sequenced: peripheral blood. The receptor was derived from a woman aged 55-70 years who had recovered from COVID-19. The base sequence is TGTGCCAGTAGGGGACAGGCGCACTACGAGCAGTACTTC. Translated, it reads CASRGQAHYEQYF.